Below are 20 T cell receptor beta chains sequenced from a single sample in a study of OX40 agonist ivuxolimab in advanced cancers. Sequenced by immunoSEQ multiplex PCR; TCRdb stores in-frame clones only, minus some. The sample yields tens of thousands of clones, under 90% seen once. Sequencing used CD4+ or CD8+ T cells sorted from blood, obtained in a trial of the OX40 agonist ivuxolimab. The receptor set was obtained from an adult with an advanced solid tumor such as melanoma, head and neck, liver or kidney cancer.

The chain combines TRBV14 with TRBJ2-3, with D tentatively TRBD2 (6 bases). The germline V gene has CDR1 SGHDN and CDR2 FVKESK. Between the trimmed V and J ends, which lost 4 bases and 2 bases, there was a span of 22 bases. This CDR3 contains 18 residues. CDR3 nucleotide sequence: TGTGCCAGCAGCCCACGATTCCCCGGGAGAGGGCTCACAGATACGCAGTATTTT. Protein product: CASSPRFPGRGLTDTQYF.

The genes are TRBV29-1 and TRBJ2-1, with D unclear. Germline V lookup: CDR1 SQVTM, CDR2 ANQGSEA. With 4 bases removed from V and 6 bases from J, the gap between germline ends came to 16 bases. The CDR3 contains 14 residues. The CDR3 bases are TGCAGCGTTGGGAGACCCACCCGTGGCAATGAGCAGTTCTTC. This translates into CSVGRPTRGNEQFF.

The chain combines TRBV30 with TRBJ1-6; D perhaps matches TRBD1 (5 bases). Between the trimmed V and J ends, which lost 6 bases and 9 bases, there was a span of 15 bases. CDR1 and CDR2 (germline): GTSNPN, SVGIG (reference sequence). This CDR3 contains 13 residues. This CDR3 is CACHTGLASPLHF. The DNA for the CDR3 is TGTGCCTGTCACACGGGGCTTGCTTCACCCCTCCACTTT.

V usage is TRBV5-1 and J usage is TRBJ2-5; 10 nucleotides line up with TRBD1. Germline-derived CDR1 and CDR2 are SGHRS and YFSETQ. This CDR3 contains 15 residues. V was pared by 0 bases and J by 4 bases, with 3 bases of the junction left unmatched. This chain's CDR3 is CASSLGQGASETQYF. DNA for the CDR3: TGCGCCAGCAGCTTGGGACAGGGGGCATCAGAGACCCAGTACTTC. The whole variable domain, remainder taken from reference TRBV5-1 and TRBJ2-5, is KAGVTQTPRYLIKTRGQQVTLSCSPISGHRSVSWYQQTPGQGLQFLFEYFSETQRNKGNFPGRFSGRQFSNSRSEMNVSTLELGDSALYLCASSLGQGASETQYFGPGTRLLVL.

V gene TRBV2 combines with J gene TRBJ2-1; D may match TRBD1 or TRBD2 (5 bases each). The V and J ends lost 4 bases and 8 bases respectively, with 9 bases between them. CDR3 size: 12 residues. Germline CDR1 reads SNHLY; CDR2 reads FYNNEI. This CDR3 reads CASSGDVHEQFF. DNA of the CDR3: TGTGCCAGCAGTGGGGACGTCCATGAGCAGTTCTTC. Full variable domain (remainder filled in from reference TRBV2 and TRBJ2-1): EPEVTQTPSHQVTQMGQEVILRCVPISNHLYFYWYRQILGQKVEFLVSFYNNEISEKSEIFDDQFSVERPDGSNFTLKIRSTKLEDSAMYFCASSGDVHEQFFGPGTRLTVL.

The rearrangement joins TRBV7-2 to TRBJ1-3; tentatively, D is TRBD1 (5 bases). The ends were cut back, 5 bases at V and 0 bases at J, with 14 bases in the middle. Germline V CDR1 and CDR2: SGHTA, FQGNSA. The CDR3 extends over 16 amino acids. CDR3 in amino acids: CASSKYGGLSGNTIYF. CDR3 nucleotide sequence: TGTGCCAGCAGCAAATACGGGGGACTCTCTGGAAACACCATATATTTT.

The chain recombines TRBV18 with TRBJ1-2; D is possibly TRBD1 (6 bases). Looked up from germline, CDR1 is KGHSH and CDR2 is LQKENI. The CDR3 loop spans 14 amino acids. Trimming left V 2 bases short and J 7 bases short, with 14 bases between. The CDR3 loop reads CASSPTGFGAGYTF. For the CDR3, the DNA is TGTGCCAGCTCACCAACAGGGTTTGGTGCTGGCTACACCTTC.

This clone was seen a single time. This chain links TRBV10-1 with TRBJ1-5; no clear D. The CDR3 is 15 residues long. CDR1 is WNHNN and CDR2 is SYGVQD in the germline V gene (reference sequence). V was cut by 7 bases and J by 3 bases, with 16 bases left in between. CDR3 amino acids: CASTHWQSYNQPQHF. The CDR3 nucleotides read TGCGCCAGCACCCACTGGCAGTCTTACAATCAGCCCCAGCATTTT.

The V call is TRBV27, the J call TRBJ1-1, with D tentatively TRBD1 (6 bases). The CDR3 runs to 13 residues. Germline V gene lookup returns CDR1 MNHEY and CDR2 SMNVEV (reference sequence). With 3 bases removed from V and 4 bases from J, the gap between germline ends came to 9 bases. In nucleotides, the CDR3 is TGTGCCAGCAGTTTGGGGGGCGTCACTGAAGCTTTCTTT. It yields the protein CASSLGGVTEAFF.

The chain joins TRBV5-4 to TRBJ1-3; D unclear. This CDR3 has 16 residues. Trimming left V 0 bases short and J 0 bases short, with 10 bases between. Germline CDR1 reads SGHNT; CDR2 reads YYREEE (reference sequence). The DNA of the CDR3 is TGTGCCAGCAGCTTGGAGCCCATTAGCTCTGGAAACACCATATATTTT. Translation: CASSLEPISSGNTIYF.

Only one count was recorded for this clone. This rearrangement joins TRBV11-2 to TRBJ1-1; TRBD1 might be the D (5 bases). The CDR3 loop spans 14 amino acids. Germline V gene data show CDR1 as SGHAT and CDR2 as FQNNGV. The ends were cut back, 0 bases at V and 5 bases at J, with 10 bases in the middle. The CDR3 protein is CASSLDRGRTEAFF. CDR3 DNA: TGTGCCAGCAGCTTAGATAGGGGTAGGACTGAAGCTTTCTTT.

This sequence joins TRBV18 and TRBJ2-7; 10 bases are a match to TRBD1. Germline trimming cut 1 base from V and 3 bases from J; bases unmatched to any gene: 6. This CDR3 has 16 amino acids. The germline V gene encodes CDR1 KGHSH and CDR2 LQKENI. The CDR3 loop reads CASSPLRRTGGYEQYF. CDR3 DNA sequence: TGTGCCAGCTCACCACTACGACGGACAGGGGGCTACGAGCAGTACTTC.

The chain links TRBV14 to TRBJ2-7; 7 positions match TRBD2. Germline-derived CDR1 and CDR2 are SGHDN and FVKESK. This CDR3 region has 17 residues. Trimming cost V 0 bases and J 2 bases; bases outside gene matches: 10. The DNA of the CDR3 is TGTGCCAGCAGCCAAGAAACACCGGGAGGACTAACCTACGAGCAGTACTTC. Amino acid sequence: CASSQETPGGLTYEQYF.

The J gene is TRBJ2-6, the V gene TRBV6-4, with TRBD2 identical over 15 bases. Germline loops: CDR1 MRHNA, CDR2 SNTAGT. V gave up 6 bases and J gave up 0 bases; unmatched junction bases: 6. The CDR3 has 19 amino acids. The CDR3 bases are TGTGCCAGCAGCCGGACTAGCGGGGGGGCATCCTCTGGGGCCAACGTCCTGACTTTC. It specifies CASSRTSGGASSGANVLTF.

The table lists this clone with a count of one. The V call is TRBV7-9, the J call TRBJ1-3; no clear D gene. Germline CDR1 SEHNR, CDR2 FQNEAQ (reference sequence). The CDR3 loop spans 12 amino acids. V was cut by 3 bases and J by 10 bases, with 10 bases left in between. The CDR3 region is CASSFLGDTIYF. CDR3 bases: TGTGCCAGCAGCTTCCTAGGAGATACCATATATTTT.

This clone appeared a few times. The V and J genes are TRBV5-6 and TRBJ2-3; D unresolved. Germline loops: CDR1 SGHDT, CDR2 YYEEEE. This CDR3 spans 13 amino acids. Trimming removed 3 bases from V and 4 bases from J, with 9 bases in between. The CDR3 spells CASSSRVADTQYF. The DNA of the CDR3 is TGTGCCAGCAGCTCCCGGGTGGCAGATACGCAGTATTTT.

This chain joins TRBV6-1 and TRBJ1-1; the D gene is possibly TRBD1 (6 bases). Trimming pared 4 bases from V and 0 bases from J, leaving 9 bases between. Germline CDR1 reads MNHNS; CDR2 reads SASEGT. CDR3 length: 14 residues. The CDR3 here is CASSGRQVNTEAFF. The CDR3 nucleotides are TGTGCCAGCAGTGGGCGACAGGTGAACACTGAAGCTTTCTTT.

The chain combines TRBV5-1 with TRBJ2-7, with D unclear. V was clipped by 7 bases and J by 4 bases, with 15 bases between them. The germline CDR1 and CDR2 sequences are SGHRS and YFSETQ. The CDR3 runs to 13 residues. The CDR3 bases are TGCGCCAGCTCCCCTACCCCCGAATACGAGCAGTACTTC. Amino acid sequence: CASSPTPEYEQYF.

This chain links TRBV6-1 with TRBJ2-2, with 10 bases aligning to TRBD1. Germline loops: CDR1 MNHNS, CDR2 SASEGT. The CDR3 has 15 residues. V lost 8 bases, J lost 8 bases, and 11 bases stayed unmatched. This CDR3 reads CASLWGQGTSGELFF. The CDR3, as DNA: TGTGCCAGCCTGTGGGGACAGGGGACGTCGGGGGAGCTGTTTTTT.

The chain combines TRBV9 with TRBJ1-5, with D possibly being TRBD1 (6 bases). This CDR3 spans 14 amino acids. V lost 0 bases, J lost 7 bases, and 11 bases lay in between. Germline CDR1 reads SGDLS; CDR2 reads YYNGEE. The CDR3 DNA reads TGTGCCAGCAGCGTAGACAGGGCGGGCCAGCCCCAGCATTTT. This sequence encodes CASSVDRAGQPQHF.